The 21 T cell receptor beta chains below were found in one sample sequenced in a study of T cells in Graves' hyperthyroidism and ophthalmopathy. Amplified TCR beta CDR3 regions derived from RNA transcripts. Carried out on the TCR CDR3, a first-round RT-PCR used the HTBI primer set. TCRdb fed the multiplex PCR reads into MiXCR, producing one record per CDR3 protein. The table includes 300,000 to 350,000 distinct CDR3 sequences, roughly 18% detected once. Sequenced input: blood. All receptors derive from a woman in her forties with Graves' ophthalmopathy.

This clonotype was counted at least ten times. The chain couples TRBV6-1 to TRBJ2-2; D assignment may be TRBD1 or TRBD2 (5 bases each). Germline loops: CDR1 MNHNS, CDR2 SASEGT. The V end was cut by 2 bases, the J end by 6 bases, with 22 bases between. The CDR3 is 18 residues long. The CDR3 spells CASSELGVGAYLSGELFF. As DNA, the CDR3 is TGTGCCAGCAGTGAACTGGGGGTCGGGGCTTATCTCTCCGGGGAGCTGTTTTTT.

The table lists this clonotype with many counts. The genes are TRBV20-1 and TRBJ1-6, with 7 nucleotides matching TRBD1. The CDR3 loop spans 13 amino acids. The germline V gene has CDR1 DFQATT and CDR2 SNEGSKA (reference sequence). The V gene end was trimmed by 6 bases and the J gene end by 5 bases; junction bases not matched to a gene: 4. CDR3 DNA: TGCAGTGCAACCGGACAGGATAATTCACCCCTCCACTTT. It codes for CSATGQDNSPLHF.

This clonotype was detected ten times or more. V and J are TRBV6-5 and TRBJ2-6, with D unresolved. The germline V gene encodes CDR1 MNHEY and CDR2 SVGAGI. This CDR3 is built from 16 residues. The V end was cut by 2 bases, the J end by 0 bases, with 8 bases between. The CDR3 sequence: CASSYNGLSGANVLTF. CDR3 DNA sequence: TGTGCCAGCAGTTACAACGGGCTCTCTGGGGCCAACGTCCTGACTTTC.

Of note for this clonotype: Just one base apart from a much larger clone, this may be a read error. The chain links TRBV28 to TRBJ1-2; the D is unclear. This CDR3 has 13 amino acids. Germline V gene sequence: CDR1 MDHEN, CDR2 SYDVKM. Trimming cost V 2 bases and J 4 bases, with 8 bases left between them. The CDR3 region has the DNA TGTGCCAGCAGTTTACTCCAGGTCTATGGCTACACCTTC. Amino acid sequence: CASSLLQVYGYTF.

Many counts were recorded for this clonotype. This chain connects TRBV12-3 or TRBV12-4 to TRBJ2-4; the match to TRBD1 covers 11 bases. V shed 1 base, J shed 0 bases, and the junction held 8 bases outside the gene matches. The CDR3 consists of 19 residues. The CDR3 DNA reads TGTGCCAGCAGTTTAGTGTCGGGACAGGGGGATGTAGCCAAAAACATTCAGTACTTC. This translates into CASSLVSGQGDVAKNIQYF.

The chain joins TRBV20-1 to TRBJ1-2; D possibly corresponds to TRBD1 (6 bases). The germline CDR1 and CDR2 sequences are DFQATT and SNEGSKA (reference sequence). This CDR3 is built from 14 residues. V was clipped by 0 bases and J by 4 bases, with 12 bases between them. CDR3 in DNA: TGCAGTGCTAGAGATCGTGGGGGCCCCTATGGCTACACCTTC. Translated, it gives CSARDRGGPYGYTF.

This clonotype was detected many times. The chain uses TRBV28 and TRBJ1-5; D is perhaps TRBD1 (5 bases). CDR1 and CDR2 (germline): MDHEN, SYDVKM. CDR3 length: 14 amino acids. Between the trimmed V and J ends, which lost 6 bases and 3 bases, there was a span of 12 bases. DNA for the CDR3: TGTGCCAGCAGGCCCGGGACGGTCAATCAGCCCCAGCATTTT. The encoded protein is CASRPGTVNQPQHF.

This clonotype was seen repeatedly, ten times or more. The rearrangement uses TRBV9 and TRBJ2-2; D is unclear. Trimming removed 0 bases from V and 5 bases from J, with 8 bases in between. CDR3 length: 14 residues. CDR1 is SGDLS and CDR2 is YYNGEE in the germline V gene. Here the CDR3 DNA reads TGTGCCAGCAGCGTAGTCGGTATGACCGGGGAGCTGTTTTTT. Encoded protein: CASSVVGMTGELFF.

The chain employs TRBV19 and TRBJ2-2, with a weak D call TRBD1 (6 bases). V was pared by 4 bases and J by 6 bases, with 12 bases between. Per the germline V gene, CDR1 is LNHDA and CDR2 is SQIVND (reference sequence). This CDR3 contains 14 residues. The CDR3 here is CASSSTGISGELFF. The DNA for the CDR3 is TGTGCCAGTAGTAGCACAGGGATTTCCGGGGAGCTGTTTTTT.

This clonotype was seen ten or more times. The rearrangement joins TRBV5-5 to TRBJ2-5; TRBD1 is a possible D gene (6 bases). Trimming removed 2 bases at V and 4 bases at J, with 18 bases between. CDR3 length: 16 amino acids. Germline CDR1 reads SGHKS; CDR2 reads YYEKEE (reference sequence). The CDR3 coding sequence is TGTGCCAGCAGCTTTTATTTAGGGGGATCACGAGAGACCCAGTACTTC. Its protein product is CASSFYLGGSRETQYF.

This clonotype was seen many times. The chain uses TRBV18 and TRBJ2-7; 7 nucleotides align to TRBD2. In germline, CDR1 is KGHSH, CDR2 LQKENI. Germline trimming cut 5 bases from V and 3 bases from J; bases unmatched to any gene: 7. The CDR3 is 14 amino acids. The CDR3 protein is CASSGVSGVYEQYF. In DNA, the CDR3 is TGTGCCAGCTCAGGAGTCAGCGGGGTCTACGAGCAGTACTTC.

This clonotype has ten or more counts. The genes are TRBV12-3 or TRBV12-4 and TRBJ1-5; TRBD1 aligns across 10 bases. The length of the CDR3 is 16 residues. Trimming cost V 3 bases and J 3 bases; bases outside gene matches: 5. CDR3: CASSFGQGVPNQPQHF. For the CDR3, the DNA is TGTGCCAGCAGTTTCGGACAGGGGGTACCCAATCAGCCCCAGCATTTT.

The sample holds one count of this clonotype. V gene TRBV7-2 combines with J gene TRBJ2-7; D not resolved. The germline V and J ends were trimmed by 2 bases and 5 bases, with 10 bases remaining between them. Germline V gene sequence: CDR1 SGHTA, CDR2 FQGNSA. The CDR3 loop spans 13 amino acids. The CDR3 protein is CASSLRSSDEQYF. CDR3 nucleotide sequence: TGTGCCAGCAGCTTAAGGAGCAGCGACGAGCAGTACTTC. Full variable domain (remainder filled in from reference TRBV7-2 and TRBJ2-7): GAGVSQSPSNKVTEKGKDVELRCDPISGHTALYWYRQSLGQGLEFLIYFQGNSAPDKSGLPSDRFSAERTGGSVSTLTIQRTQQEDSAVYLCASSLRSSDEQYFGPGTRLTVT.

The table lists this clonotype with many counts. This chain connects TRBV2 to TRBJ2-7; 11 bases align to TRBD2. V shed 6 bases, J shed 6 bases, and the junction held 10 bases outside the gene matches. This CDR3 contains 15 residues. CDR1 and CDR2 from the germline V gene are SNHLY and FYNNEI. This CDR3 reads CASSLTSGSSPEQYF. In nucleotides, the CDR3 is TGTGCCAGCAGCCTTACTAGCGGGAGCTCCCCCGAGCAGTACTTC.

This clonotype was seen repeatedly, ten times or more. This sequence joins TRBV3-1 and TRBJ1-2, with a weak D call TRBD1 (5 bases). Per germline, CDR1 LGHDT and CDR2 YNNKEL (reference sequence). Trimming removed 1 base at V and 7 bases at J, with 10 bases between. This CDR3 is built from 13 residues. The CDR3, as DNA: TGTGCCAGCAGCCAAGGCGGGGCCCGTGGCTACACCTTC. Translating gives CASSQGGARGYTF.

This clonotype was detected many times. A much larger clone lies a single base off, so this may be a read error. It is likely a read error, because the conserved phenylalanine at the end of the CDR3 is missing. The chain carries TRBV29-1 and TRBJ1-1; unclear D gene. This CDR3 spans 12 amino acids. Trimming shortened V by 7 bases and J by 1 base, and 10 bases separated the two germline ends. Germline CDR1 reads SQVTM; CDR2 reads ANQGSEA. The CDR3 region is CSASYRNTEAFL. DNA of the CDR3: TGCAGCGCCTCTTACCGGAACACTGAAGCTTTCCTT.

This clonotype occurred a few times. CDR3 in DNA: TGTGCCAGCAGTCCAACGGCGGGTCGAGGCTACACCTTC. It translates to CASSPTAGRGYTF. The chain carries TRBV6-1 and TRBJ1-2, with no clear D. The germline CDR1 and CDR2 sequences are MNHNS and SASEGT. The ends were cut back, 5 bases at V and 8 bases at J, with 15 bases in the middle. The CDR3 has 13 residues.

This clonotype was counted many times. The rearrangement uses TRBV25-1 and TRBJ2-7, with D hard to call. Trimming pared 4 bases from V and 0 bases from J, leaving 10 bases between. The germline CDR1 and CDR2 sequences are MGHDK and SYGVNS. The CDR3 contains 14 residues. In nucleotides, the CDR3 is TGTGCCAGCAGTGTCACAGAACGCTCCTACGAGCAGTACTTC. Translating gives CASSVTERSYEQYF.

This clonotype has a count of ten or more. The V and J genes are TRBV6-5 and TRBJ1-2; 7 nucleotides align to TRBD1. The CDR3 spans 13 residues. Losses at the gene ends were 6 bases for V and 3 bases for J; bases not matched to a gene: 4. Germline CDR1 is MNHEY and CDR2 is SVGAGI. CDR3 in amino acids: CASSPGTDYGYTF. The CDR3 bases are TGTGCCAGCAGCCCCGGGACAGACTATGGCTACACCTTC.

This clonotype was seen more than once but under ten times. V gene TRBV18 combines with J gene TRBJ2-7, with 10 bases matching TRBD1. Germline trimming cut 5 bases from V and 4 bases from J; bases unmatched to any gene: 5. Germline assignment: CDR1 KGHSH and CDR2 LQKENI. The CDR3 runs 14 residues. CDR3 bases: TGTGCCAGCTCATTGGGACAGGGGTTGTACGAGCAGTACTTC. It is translated as CASSLGQGLYEQYF.

V and J are TRBV5-1 and TRBJ2-2; 9 bases agree with TRBD1. The length of the CDR3 is 16 residues. CDR1 is SGHRS and CDR2 is YFSETQ in the germline V gene. V shed 3 bases, J shed 5 bases, and the junction held 8 bases outside the gene matches. In DNA, the CDR3 is TGCGCCAGCAGCTCCCGAGGGACAGGGTCAACCGGGGAGCTGTTTTTT. As protein: CASSSRGTGSTGELFF.